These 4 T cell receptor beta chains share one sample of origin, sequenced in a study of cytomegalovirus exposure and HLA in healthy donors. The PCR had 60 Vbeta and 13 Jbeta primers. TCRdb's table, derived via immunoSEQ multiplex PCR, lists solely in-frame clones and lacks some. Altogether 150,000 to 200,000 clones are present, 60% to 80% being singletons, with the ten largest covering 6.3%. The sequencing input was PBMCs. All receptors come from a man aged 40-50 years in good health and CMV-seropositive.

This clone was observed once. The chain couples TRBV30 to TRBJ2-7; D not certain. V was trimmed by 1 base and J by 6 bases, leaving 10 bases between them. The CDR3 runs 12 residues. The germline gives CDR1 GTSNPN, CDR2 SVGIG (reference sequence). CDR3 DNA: TGTGCCTGGAGTGGGGCAGTTGGCGAGCAGTACTTC. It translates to CAWSGAVGEQYF.

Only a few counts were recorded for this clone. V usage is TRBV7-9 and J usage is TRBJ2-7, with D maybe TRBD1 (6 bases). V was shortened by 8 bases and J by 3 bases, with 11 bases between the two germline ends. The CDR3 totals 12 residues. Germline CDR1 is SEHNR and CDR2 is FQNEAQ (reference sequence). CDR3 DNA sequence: TGTGCCAGCGGTTGGGACAACTACGAGCAGTACTTC. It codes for CASGWDNYEQYF.

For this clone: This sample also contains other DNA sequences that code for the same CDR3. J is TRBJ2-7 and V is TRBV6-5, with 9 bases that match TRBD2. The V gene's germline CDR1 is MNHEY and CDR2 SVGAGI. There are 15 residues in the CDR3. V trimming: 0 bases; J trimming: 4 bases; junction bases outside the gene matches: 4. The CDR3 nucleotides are TGTGCCAGCAGTTACTCTCTAGCGGGAACTTACGAGCAGTACTTC. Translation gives CASSYSLAGTYEQYF.

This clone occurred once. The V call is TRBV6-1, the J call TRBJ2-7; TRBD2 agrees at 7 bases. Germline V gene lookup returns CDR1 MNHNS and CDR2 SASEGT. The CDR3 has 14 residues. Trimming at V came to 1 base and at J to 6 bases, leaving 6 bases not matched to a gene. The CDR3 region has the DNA TGTGCCAGCAGTGAAGAGCGGGGAATTGGCGAGCAGTACTTC. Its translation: CASSEERGIGEQYF.